The 28 T cell receptor beta chains below were found in one sample sequenced in a study of blood T cells in healthy people across ages. Sample-barcoded 5' priming and a J-beta primer mix drove a second PCR of 7 to 11 cycles. TCRdb recomputed calls from the 5' RACE reads with MiXCR, one row per CDR3 protein. The sample contains more than 550,000 distinct CDR3 sequences, 20% to 25% of which appear only once. What was sequenced was blood. These receptors all stem from a man aged 70 or older in good health.

The chain couples TRBV3-1 to TRBJ1-4; 10 nucleotides align to TRBD1. In germline, CDR1 is LGHDT, CDR2 YNNKEL (reference sequence). The CDR3 sequence is 16 residues long. V shed 4 bases, J shed 2 bases, and the junction held 4 bases outside the gene matches. CDR3 loop: CASSLGQGMTNEKLFF. The DNA for the CDR3 is TGTGCCAGCAGCCTGGGACAGGGGATGACTAATGAAAAACTGTTTTTT.

This clonotype turned up a few times. V gene TRBV5-1 combines with J gene TRBJ1-5; D not resolved. The ends were cut back, 4 bases at V and 1 base at J, with 12 bases in the middle. In germline, CDR1 is SGHRS, CDR2 YFSETQ. The CDR3 has 15 residues. CDR3 sequence: CASSPLFGSNQPQHF. CDR3 coding DNA: TGCGCCAGCAGCCCTCTATTCGGGAGCAATCAGCCCCAGCATTTT.

The V call is TRBV7-2, the J call TRBJ1-2; D is unresolved. Germline V gene lookup returns CDR1 SGHTA and CDR2 FQGNSA. With 2 bases removed from V and 1 base from J, the gap between germline ends came to 20 bases. CDR3 length equals 18 residues. The CDR3 region is CASSLSTLGDRDNYGYTF. CDR3 bases: TGTGCCAGCAGCTTATCCACCCTGGGAGATAGGGATAACTATGGCTACACCTTC.

This clonotype was seen a few times. The V gene is TRBV30, the J gene TRBJ2-7; 11 positions match TRBD2. With 6 bases clipped from V and 6 bases from J, the junction kept 10 bases outside the gene matches. Germline CDR1 reads GTSNPN; CDR2 reads SVGIG (reference sequence). The length of the CDR3 is 14 residues. The CDR3 protein is CACQEGTSGLEQYV. CDR3 coding DNA: TGTGCCTGTCAGGAAGGGACTAGCGGTCTCGAGCAGTACGTC.

The rearrangement uses TRBV6-2 or TRBV6-3 and TRBJ2-1, with 7 bases that match TRBD1. The V gene end was trimmed by 5 bases and the J gene end by 9 bases; junction bases not matched to a gene: 13. The CDR3 runs to 15 residues. CDR1 MNHEY and CDR2 SVGEGT come from the germline V gene. CDR3 in amino acids: CASSTTGRGQLEQFF. As DNA, the CDR3 is TGTGCCAGCAGTACGACAGGGCGCGGGCAGCTTGAGCAGTTCTTC.

There are many counts of this clonotype. The DNA for the CDR3 is TGTGCCAGCAGTTCCGGACGAAGGGAGGCAGATACGCAGTATTTT. This translates into CASSSGRREADTQYF. The V gene is TRBV27, the J gene TRBJ2-3, with D possibly TRBD2 on 6 matching bases. V lost 4 bases and J lost 4, with 15 bases in between. This CDR3 contains 15 residues. From germline, CDR1 is MNHEY and CDR2 SMNVEV (reference sequence).

The V and J genes are TRBV28 and TRBJ1-3; 11 bases line up with TRBD1. Trimming removed 6 bases from V and 9 bases from J; junction bases left unmatched: 7. Germline V gives CDR1 MDHEN, CDR2 SYDVKM. The CDR3 loop spans 14 amino acids. CDR3 sequence reads: CASSPGQGGSTIYF. The CDR3 region has the DNA TGTGCCAGCAGCCCGGGACAGGGGGGATCCACCATATATTTT.

The V call is TRBV6-1, the J call TRBJ1-6, with no clear D. Germline assignment: CDR1 MNHNS and CDR2 SASEGT. The CDR3 is 13 residues long. Trimming took off 8 bases at V and 7 bases at J, with 12 bases between the two ends. CDR3 nucleotides: TGTGCCAGCTGGAGTCAGGTCAATTCACCCCTCCACTTT. This translates into CASWSQVNSPLHF.

This clonotype was observed a few times. V gene TRBV7-9 combines with J gene TRBJ1-4, with 7 bases aligning to TRBD1. This CDR3 has 14 amino acids. Germline CDR1 reads SEHNR; CDR2 reads FQNEAQ (reference sequence). The V gene end was trimmed by 3 bases and the J gene end by 5 bases; junction bases not matched to a gene: 3. This chain's CDR3 is CASSFGDSNEKLFF. CDR3 nucleotides: TGTGCCAGCAGCTTCGGGGACAGCAATGAAAAACTGTTTTTT.

The table lists this clonotype with a few counts. The chain combines TRBV27 with TRBJ2-1, with 13 bases that match TRBD2. This CDR3 comprises 15 residues. V shed 6 bases, J shed 10 bases, and the junction held 9 bases outside the gene matches. Germline CDR1 and CDR2: MNHEY and SMNVEV (reference sequence). The CDR3 DNA is TGTGCCAGCAGAGTGGGACTAGCGGGAAGGGAAGAGCAGTTCTTC. As protein: CASRVGLAGREEQFF.

About this clonotype: At one end the junction does not follow the germline gene, possibly because of a read error. The rearrangement uses TRBV2 and TRBJ2-3; 14 bases fit TRBD2. Germline CDR1 SNHLY, CDR2 FYNNEI. The CDR3 extends over 18 amino acids. The CDR3 nucleotides are TGTGCCAGCAGACGGACTAGCGGGGGGCCCGAGCCCACAGATACGCAGTACTTT. It codes for CASRRTSGGPEPTDTQYF.

The chain uses TRBV5-5 and TRBJ2-1, with 10 bases lining up with TRBD1. Germline assignment: CDR1 SGHKS and CDR2 YYEKEE (reference sequence). With V trimmed by 3 bases and J by 6 bases, 12 bases remained unmatched. The CDR3 totals 17 residues. CDR3 sequence (DNA): TGTGCCAGCAGCTCTTCACCGGGACAGGGGAACATCAATGAGCAGTTCTTC. Residues: CASSSSPGQGNINEQFF.

This chain links TRBV24-1 with TRBJ2-1, with TRBD1 as a possible D gene (6 bases). Trimming pared 2 bases from V and 4 bases from J, leaving 8 bases between. The germline V gene has CDR1 KGHDR and CDR2 SFDVKD. The CDR3 runs 14 residues. The CDR3 nucleotides read TGTGCCACCAGTGATTGGCAGGGGTACAATGAGCAGTTCTTC. It encodes CATSDWQGYNEQFF.

J is TRBJ2-1 and V is TRBV4-3; D remains unclear. The CDR3 is 16 residues long. With 0 bases removed from V and 3 bases from J, the gap between germline ends came to 12 bases. Germline-derived CDR1 and CDR2 are LGHNA and YSLEER. CDR3 coding DNA: TGCGCCAGCAGCCAAGATCGGCGGCTAGACTACAATGAGCAGTTCTTC. Encoded protein: CASSQDRRLDYNEQFF.

The chain is built from TRBV20-1 and TRBJ1-3; the D gene is possibly TRBD1 (5 bases). The CDR3 runs 15 residues. The germline V gene has CDR1 DFQATT and CDR2 SNEGSKA (reference sequence). Trimming removed 5 bases from V and 0 bases from J, with 14 bases in between. For the CDR3, the DNA is TGCAGTGCTTTAGGCCTCGGGACCTCTGGAAACACCATATATTTT. Translated, it gives CSALGLGTSGNTIYF.

This clonotype was counted only a few times. The chain's CDR3 is CSARETSGRQETQYF. The CDR3 nucleotides are TGCAGTGCTAGAGAGACTAGCGGCCGACAAGAGACCCAGTACTTC. The chain combines TRBV20-1 with TRBJ2-5; 9 positions agree with TRBD2. V was clipped by 0 bases and J by 2 bases; unmatched bases: 4. Germline CDR1 DFQATT, CDR2 SNEGSKA (reference sequence). The CDR3 extends over 15 amino acids.

A few counts support this clonotype. In DNA form, the CDR3 reads TGTGCCAGCAGCCGAGGGACCCAAGGCTACAATGAGCAGTTCTTC. Translation gives CASSRGTQGYNEQFF. The rearrangement links TRBV14 to TRBJ2-1, with D perhaps TRBD1 or TRBD2 (5 bases each). The CDR3 consists of 15 residues. The V end was cut by 4 bases, the J end by 3 bases, with 13 bases between. Germline V lookup: CDR1 SGHDN, CDR2 FVKESK.

This clonotype showed up just a few times. This chain uses TRBV4-1 with TRBJ2-4, with TRBD1 as a possible D gene (7 bases). This CDR3 spans 18 amino acids. Per germline, CDR1 MGHRA and CDR2 YSYEKL. Trimming cost V 0 bases and J 1 base, with 16 bases left between them. The CDR3 loop is CASSQDTGSGGAKNIQYF. In nucleotides, the CDR3 is TGCGCCAGCAGCCAAGATACGGGTTCAGGGGGGGCCAAAAACATTCAGTACTTC.

This clonotype came up many times. The chain couples TRBV20-1 to TRBJ1-1; no reliable D call. The germline V gene has CDR1 DFQATT and CDR2 SNEGSKA (reference sequence). The CDR3 sequence is 12 residues long. The V gene lost 5 bases and the J gene lost 1 base, with 8 bases spanning the gap. The CDR3 protein is CSAPKGNTEAFF. CDR3 nucleotides: TGCAGTGCTCCTAAGGGGAACACTGAAGCTTTCTTT.

This chain uses TRBV20-1 with TRBJ2-2; TRBD1 is a possible D gene (5 bases). V dropped 3 bases and J dropped 0 bases, with 11 bases sitting between them. CDR1 DFQATT and CDR2 SNEGSKA come from the germline V gene (reference sequence). The CDR3 contains 15 residues. The CDR3 bases are TGCAGTGCTAGGCGGACACTTGCGAACACCGGGGAGCTGTTTTTT. This translates into CSARRTLANTGELFF.

This clonotype was observed a few times. This chain links TRBV7-9 with TRBJ2-1; 9 nucleotides agree with TRBD1. CDR3 length: 14 amino acids. Germline V gene data show CDR1 as SEHNR and CDR2 as FQNEAQ (reference sequence). V trimming: 10 bases; J trimming: 2 bases; junction bases outside the gene matches: 6. The CDR3 DNA reads as TGTGCCACCGTGGACAGGGGTACCTACAATGAGCAGTTCTTC. As protein: CATVDRGTYNEQFF.

The rearrangement links TRBV12-3 or TRBV12-4 to TRBJ2-2; 8 nucleotides match TRBD2. The V and J ends lost 9 bases and 11 bases, in that order; junction bases with no gene match: 5. This CDR3 contains 11 residues. CDR3 bases: TGTGCCAGAGCGGGAGCATTTGAGCTGTTTTTT. This codes for CARAGAFELFF.

V is TRBV6-5 and J is TRBJ2-1; 11 nucleotides agree with TRBD2. The CDR3 runs 18 residues. Trimming at V came to 3 bases and at J to 9 bases, leaving 16 bases not matched to a gene. Germline-derived CDR1 and CDR2 are MNHEY and SVGAGI. The CDR3 nucleotides are TGTGCCAGCAGTTATCGGGGACTAGCGGCCCCTCCGCGCGCTGAGCAGTTCTTC. Translating it yields CASSYRGLAAPPRAEQFF.

The V call is TRBV6-5, the J call TRBJ1-1; D unclear. Germline V CDR1 and CDR2: MNHEY, SVGAGI. V lost 6 bases and J lost 6, with 14 bases in between. This CDR3 contains 13 residues. The CDR3 sequence: CASRFAGFAEAFF. The DNA for the CDR3 is TGTGCCAGCAGGTTCGCCGGCTTCGCTGAAGCTTTCTTT.

This clonotype was seen a few times. The chain couples TRBV18 to TRBJ1-6; D not certain. Germline CDR1 and CDR2: KGHSH and LQKENI. The CDR3 has 12 residues. Trimming cost V 3 bases and J 3 bases, with 0 bases left between them. CDR3 loop: CASSPYNSPLHF. In DNA, the CDR3 is TGTGCCAGCTCACCCTATAATTCACCCCTCCACTTT.

The chain combines TRBV3-1 with TRBJ1-4; 9 bases fit TRBD1. Trimming took 1 base from V and 8 from J; bases not matched to a gene: 8. The CDR3 has 16 residues. The germline gives CDR1 LGHDT, CDR2 YNNKEL (reference sequence). Written as DNA, the CDR3 is TGTGCCAGCAGCCAAGGGGACAGGGCCGATCGAGAAAAACTGTTTTTT. Protein sequence: CASSQGDRADREKLFF. Using reference TRBV3-1 and TRBJ1-4 for the parts outside the CDR3, the full variable domain is DTAVSQTPKYLVTQMGNDKSIKCEQNLGHDTMYWYKQDSKKFLKIMFSYNNKELIINETVPNRFSPKSPDKAHLNLHINSLELGDSAVYFCASSQGDRADREKLFFGSGTQLSVL.

CDR3: CSAVVKEPTYEQYV. Written as DNA, the CDR3 is TGCAGTGCTGTAGTTAAGGAGCCGACCTACGAGCAGTACGTC. The V and J genes are TRBV20-1 and TRBJ2-5; D unclear. Near its end, the DNA agrees better with TRBJ2-7, so the J call may be wrong. Germline V lookup: CDR1 DFQATT, CDR2 SNEGSKA (reference sequence). The CDR3 totals 14 residues.

The chain is built from TRBV12-3 or TRBV12-4 and TRBJ1-2; D is ambiguous. V was cut by 2 bases and J by 4 bases, with 11 bases left in between. This CDR3 contains 14 residues. The CDR3: CASSLRLFGYGYTF. CDR3 DNA sequence: TGTGCCAGCAGTTTAAGGCTTTTTGGCTATGGCTACACCTTC.